Sequencing of this T cell receptor beta chain was carried out in a study of blood T cell repertoires in COVID-19. As for the study in general: PBMCs, B-cell-depleted T cells, or T cells were the source of the cDNA or gDNA that made up the material.

The protocol was immunoSEQ multiplex PCR, while the TCRdb copy is restricted to in-frame clones and leaves out a portion. Found here are roughly 200,000 clones, approximately 90% of them singletons; the top ten hold about 4%. The CDR3 is 15 residues long. V lost 1 base to trimming and J lost 7 bases, with 14 bases between them. Germline values: CDR1 MNHEY, CDR2 SMNVEV (reference sequence). The source material was PBMCs or T cells enriched from blood (not recorded which). The origin of this receptor is a woman aged 40 to 50 with acute COVID-19. This chain connects TRBV27 to TRBJ2-1, with D perhaps matching TRBD2 (7 bases). The DNA of the CDR3 is TGTGCCAGCAGTTTATTACTAGCGAGGGGGAATGAGCAGTTCTTC. Translation gives CASSLLLARGNEQFF.